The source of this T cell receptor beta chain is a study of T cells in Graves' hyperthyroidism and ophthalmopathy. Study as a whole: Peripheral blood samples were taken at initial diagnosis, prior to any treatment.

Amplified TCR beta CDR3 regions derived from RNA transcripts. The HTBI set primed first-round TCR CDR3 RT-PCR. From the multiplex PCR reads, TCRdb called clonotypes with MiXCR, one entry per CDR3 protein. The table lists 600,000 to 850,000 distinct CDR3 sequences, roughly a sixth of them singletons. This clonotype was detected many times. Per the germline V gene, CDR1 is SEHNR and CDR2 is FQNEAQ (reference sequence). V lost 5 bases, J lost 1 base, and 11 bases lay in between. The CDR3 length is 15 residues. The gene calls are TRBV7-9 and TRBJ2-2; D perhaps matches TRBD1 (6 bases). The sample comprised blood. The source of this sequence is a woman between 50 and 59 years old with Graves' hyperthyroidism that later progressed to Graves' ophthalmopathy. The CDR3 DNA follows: TGTGCCAGCAGCGTGACAGGACGGAACACCGGGGAGCTGTTTTTT. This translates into CASSVTGRNTGELFF.